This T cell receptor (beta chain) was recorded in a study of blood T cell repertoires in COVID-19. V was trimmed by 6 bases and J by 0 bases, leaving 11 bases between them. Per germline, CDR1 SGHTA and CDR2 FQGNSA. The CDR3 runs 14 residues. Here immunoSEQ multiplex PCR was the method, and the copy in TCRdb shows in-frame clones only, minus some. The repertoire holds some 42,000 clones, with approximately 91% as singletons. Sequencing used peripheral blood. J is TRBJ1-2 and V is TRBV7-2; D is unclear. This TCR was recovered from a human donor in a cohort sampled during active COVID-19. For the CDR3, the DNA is TGTGCCAGCAGTTCAGGTCCTCCTAACTATGGCTACACCTTC. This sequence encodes CASSSGPPNYGYTF.